This TCR beta chain was captured in a study of beta chain features in type 1 diabetes. The table lists this clone with a few counts. Its antigen is still unknown. Expressed TCRB transcripts got sequenced, as all isolated RNA was reverse transcribed. Some clones are missing from TCRdb's copy, which holds only in-frame ones; the method was immunoSEQ multiplex PCR. The sample records 52,000 or so clones, around 53% being singletons. The CDR3 has 13 residues. The V gene's germline CDR1 is SGHDN and CDR2 FVKESK. Whole-study findings and limits: There was a moderate but significant shortening of TCRB CDR3s in all four CD4+ subsets of Type 1 diabetes patients.

This receptor was obtained from a woman aged 40 to 55 with type 1 diabetes. The specimen was Tregs from blood. This rearrangement joins TRBV14 to TRBJ2-5; D call uncertain. The J call may be wrong; the DNA end is better matched by TRBJ2-7. CDR3 loop: CASSAPGSYEQYF. The CDR3 bases are TGTGCCAGCAGTGCCCCAGGATCCTACGAGCAGTACTTC.